This paragraph reports one TCR beta chain. The antigen remains unidentified. There are 13 residues in the CDR3. The germline gives CDR1 MNHNS, CDR2 SASEGT. V dropped 8 bases and J dropped 7; count of bases not matched to a gene: 9. This record comes from a study of CD4+ T cells in melanoma. Some clones are missing from TCRdb's copy, which holds only in-frame ones; the method was immunoSEQ multiplex PCR. The sample lists approximately 14,000 clones; more than 55% were seen once. Study findings and constraints: CD8+ T cell, macrophage and B cell function reportedly correlated with neoantigen-specific CD4+ T cells. In melanoma, neoantigen-specific CD4+ T cells reportedly differed in differentiation state.

The sequence came from a human donor with melanoma. Source material: cells from a culture (not recorded whether cultured in vitro). J is TRBJ2-7 and V is TRBV6-1; 9 bases match TRBD1. CDR3 DNA: TGTGCCAGCTCAACAGGGGGCCTCCCTGAGCAGTACTTC. It specifies CASSTGGLPEQYF.